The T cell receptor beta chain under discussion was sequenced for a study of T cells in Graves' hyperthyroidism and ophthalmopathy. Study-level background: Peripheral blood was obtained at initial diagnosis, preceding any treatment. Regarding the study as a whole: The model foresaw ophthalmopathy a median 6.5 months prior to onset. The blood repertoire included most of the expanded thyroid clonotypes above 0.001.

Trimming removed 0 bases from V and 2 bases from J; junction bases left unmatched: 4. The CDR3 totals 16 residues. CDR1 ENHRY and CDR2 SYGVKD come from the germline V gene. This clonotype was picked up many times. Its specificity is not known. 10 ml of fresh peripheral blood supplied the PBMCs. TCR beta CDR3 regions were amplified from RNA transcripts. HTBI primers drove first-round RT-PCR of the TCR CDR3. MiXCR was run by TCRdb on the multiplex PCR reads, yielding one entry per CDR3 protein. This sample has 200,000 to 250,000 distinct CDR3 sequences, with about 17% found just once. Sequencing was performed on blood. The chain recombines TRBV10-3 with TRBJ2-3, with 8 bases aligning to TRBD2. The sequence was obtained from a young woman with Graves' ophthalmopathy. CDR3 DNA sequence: TGTGCCATCAGTGAGTCGCTAGCGGGTTTCACAGATACGCAGTATTTT. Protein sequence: CAISESLAGFTDTQYF.